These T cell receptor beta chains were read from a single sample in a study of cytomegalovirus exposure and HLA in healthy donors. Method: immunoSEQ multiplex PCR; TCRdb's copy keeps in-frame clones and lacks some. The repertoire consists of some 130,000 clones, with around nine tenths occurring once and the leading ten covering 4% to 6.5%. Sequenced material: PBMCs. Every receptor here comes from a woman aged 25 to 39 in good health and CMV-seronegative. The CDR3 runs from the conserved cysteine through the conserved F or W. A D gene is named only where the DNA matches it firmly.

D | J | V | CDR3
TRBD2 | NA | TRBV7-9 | CASSQLSTSGSLGEQYF
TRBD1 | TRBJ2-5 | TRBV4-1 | CASSRGQGQETQYF
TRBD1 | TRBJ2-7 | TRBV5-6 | CASSLVTGGPYEQYF
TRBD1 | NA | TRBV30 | CAWSAKLGQTKYEQYF
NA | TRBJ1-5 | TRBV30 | CAWQAGLTQPQHF
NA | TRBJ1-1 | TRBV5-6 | CASSLIVVSTEAFF
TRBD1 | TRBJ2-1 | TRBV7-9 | CASSLVGQGYNEQFF
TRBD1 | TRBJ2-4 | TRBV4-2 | CASSQGQGVAKNIQYF
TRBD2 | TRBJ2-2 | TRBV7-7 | CASSSTAGGPGELFF
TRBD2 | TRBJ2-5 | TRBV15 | CATSGGGTKRTQYF
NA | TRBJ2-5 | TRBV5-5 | CASSLGALPFQETQYF
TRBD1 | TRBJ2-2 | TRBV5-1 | CASSLRAGGTGELFF